The clone carrying this TCR beta chain showed up just a few times. Antigen: not known. The data are from a study of T cell repertoires in cytomegalovirus infection. Whole-study context: Matching HLA type and CMV infection were both indicated by public TCR beta signatures. Whole-study findings and limits: Dominant in the ex vivo response were TCR beta clonotypes restricted by HLA-C and specific for CMV. Totalled public TCR beta family frequency picked out people who carried CMV plus the relevant HLA.

Using its own MiXCR run on the reads, TCRdb lists one record per CDR3 protein. The sample lists 250,000 to 300,000 distinct CDR3 sequences, approximately 15% seen once, with 40% to 55% in the top ten. The CDR3 is made up of 16 amino acids. Between the trimmed V and J ends, which lost 1 base and 0 bases, there was a span of 13 bases. Germline V lookup: CDR1 SGHTA, CDR2 FQGNSA. The chain employs TRBV7-2 and TRBJ2-7; D might be TRBD2 (5 bases). The sequence derives from a human donor in good health (CMV status not recorded). Some clones in this sample may be carry-over from other donors' samples. Sequenced material: CD8+ T cells from PBMCs. As DNA, the CDR3 is TGTGCCAGCAGCTTAGGGAAGAGGGCGAGCTCCTACGAGCAGTACTTC. Amino acid sequence: CASSLGKRASSYEQYF.